Listed here are 25 T cell receptor beta chains from one sample, sequenced in a study of T cell clonality in common variable immunodeficiency. The repertoire was sequenced with immunoSEQ multiplex PCR; TCRdb's copy has only in-frame clones and lacks some. There are about 52,000 clones in the sample, none observed a single time. Sequenced input: peripheral blood mononuclear cells. These receptors were taken from a person aged 18-70 years in good health.

This clone was observed at least ten times. The CDR3 end lies 3 residues beyond the end of the read and is filled in from the germline J gene. The rearrangement joins TRBV9 to TRBJ2-1; 7 bases line up with TRBD2. The germline CDR1 and CDR2 sequences are SGDLS and YYNGEE. Losses at the gene ends were 4 bases for V and 6 bases for J; bases not matched to a gene: 13. This CDR3 spans 16 amino acids. The chain's CDR3 is CASSSKDRLAGNEQFF. The sequenced CDR3 bases are TGTGCCAGCAGCTCCAAGGATAGACTAGCTGGCAATGAG.

There are many counts of this clone. The read terminates 3 residues ahead of where the CDR3 ends, so the germline J gene completes it. This chain uses TRBV19 with TRBJ2-3; D might be TRBD2 (5 bases). Trimming left V 3 bases short and J 4 bases short, with 20 bases between. Germline assignment: CDR1 LNHDA and CDR2 SQIVND (reference sequence). The CDR3 runs to 17 residues. The CDR3 bases that were read are TGTGCCAGTAGTATGGGTATTGCGGGCCCGACCTCAGATACG. As protein: CASSMGIAGPTSDT. The full CDR3 reads CASSMGIAGPTSDTQYF.

This clone was counted only a few times. The CDR3 DNA, read in part, is TGTGCCAGCAGCTTAGTCCTAGCGGGATCCTACGAG. Encoded protein: CASSLVLAGSYE. The CDR3 as a whole reads CASSLVLAGSYEQYF. The V and J genes are TRBV7-9 and TRBJ2-7, with TRBD2 matching over 9 bases. The read terminates 3 residues before the CDR3 end, so the remaining end is supplied by the germline J gene. Germline V CDR1 and CDR2: SEHNR, FQNEAQ (reference sequence). The CDR3 has 15 amino acids. J was trimmed by 1 base and V by 1 base; bases with no gene match: 2.

This clone was found many times. Read coverage stops 3 residues before the CDR3 terminus; the germline J gene supplies the remainder. The rearrangement joins TRBV19 to TRBJ2-7, with 9 bases aligning to TRBD2. The junction had 7 bases not matched to a gene; V was cut back by 3 bases and J by 1 base. The length of the CDR3 is 16 residues. The germline CDR1 and CDR2 sequences are LNHDA and SQIVND (reference sequence). The DNA read from the CDR3 is TGTGCCAGTAGTATTAGGATAGCGGGAGTTTCCTACGAG. Its protein product is CASSIRIAGVSYE. In full, the CDR3 is CASSIRIAGVSYEQYF.

This clone was seen many times. The read terminates 3 residues before the CDR3 end, so the remaining end is supplied by the germline J gene. The chain is built from TRBV7-2 and TRBJ1-2; no reliable D call. Trimming left V 5 bases short and J 4 bases short, with 11 bases between. Germline assignment: CDR1 SGHTA and CDR2 FQGNSA. CDR3 size: 13 residues. Partial CDR3 DNA: TGTGCCAGCAGCCCCCAACGGGGCTATGGC. It encodes CASSPQRGYG. The full CDR3 reads CASSPQRGYGYTF.

This clone has at least ten counts. The read ends 3 residues shy of where the CDR3 ends; the end is completed using the germline J gene. The V and J genes are TRBV20-1 and TRBJ2-7; no firm D call. This CDR3 comprises 15 residues. The germline gives CDR1 DFQATT, CDR2 SNEGSKA (reference sequence). The V end lost 0 bases, the J end lost 0 bases, and 12 bases lay between the germline ends. This chain's CDR3 is CSARDYSQTSYEQYF. The sequenced part of the CDR3 DNA is TGCAGTGCTAGAGATTACTCCCAAACCTCCTACGAG.

This clone was recorded a few times. The read terminates 3 residues ahead of where the CDR3 ends, so the germline J gene completes it. V and J are TRBV20-1 and TRBJ2-5; 11 bases are a match to TRBD1. Germline-derived CDR1 and CDR2 are DFQATT and SNEGSKA (reference sequence). This CDR3 is 16 amino acids long. Unmatched junction bases numbered 14, after V lost 6 bases and J lost 5 bases. The CDR3 sequence: CSAFALGQGALETQYF. The CDR3 bases that were read are TGCAGTGCCTTTGCGCTCGGACAGGGGGCGCTTGAGACC.

This clone has just a few counts. Sequencing ends 3 residues short of the CDR3 end; the germline J gene provides the rest. The genes are TRBV30 and TRBJ1-6; TRBD1 aligns across 7 bases. J was trimmed by 7 bases and V by 7 bases; bases with no gene match: 7. Per the germline V gene, CDR1 is GTSNPN and CDR2 is SVGIG (reference sequence). The CDR3 has 13 residues. The DNA read from the CDR3 is TGTGCCTTACAGGGGATGGAGAATTCACCC. It translates to CALQGMENSP. The entire CDR3 reads CALQGMENSPLHF.

This clone was counted between two and nine times. The read halts 3 residues ahead of the CDR3 end, with the missing end drawn from the germline J gene. This sequence joins TRBV5-1 and TRBJ2-1; TRBD1 aligns across 9 bases. Per germline, CDR1 SGHRS and CDR2 YFSETQ. This CDR3 spans 15 amino acids. V lost 4 bases and J lost 2; bases outside the gene matches: 4. Here the CDR3 reads CASSGGTGPYNEQFF. The CDR3 bases that were read are TGCGCCAGCAGCGGCGGGACAGGGCCCTACAATGAG.

This clone was picked up many times. The sequenced fragment ends 3 residues before the CDR3 boundary, so the rest is inferred from the germline J gene. V is TRBV7-9 and J is TRBJ1-2; 9 bases line up with TRBD1. Germline V CDR1 and CDR2: SEHNR, FQNEAQ (reference sequence). The CDR3 runs to 13 residues. V shed 6 bases and J 7 bases; nucleotides not matched to a gene: 6. The CDR3 loop is CASSTGTGLGYTF. The sequenced CDR3 bases are TGTGCCAGCAGTACCGGGACAGGGCTTGGC.

In its sample, this clone was seen many times. Read sequence stops 3 residues before the CDR3 end, and the germline J gene provides the missing end. This sequence joins TRBV2 and TRBJ2-5; 10 bases map to TRBD1. The junction had 10 bases not matched to a gene; V was cut back by 7 bases and J by 5 bases. The CDR3 has 15 amino acids. Germline V gene sequence: CDR1 SNHLY, CDR2 FYNNEI. The CDR3 is CASTRGTGEGETQYF. The sequenced CDR3 bases are TGTGCCAGCACCCGGGGGACAGGGGAAGGCGAGACC.

There are many counts of this clone. Read coverage stops 3 residues before the CDR3 terminus; the germline J gene supplies the remainder. The chain combines TRBV29-1 with TRBJ1-2; 7 bases are shared with TRBD1. Germline V gene sequence: CDR1 SQVTM, CDR2 ANQGSEA. The length of the CDR3 is 14 residues. Incomplete CDR3 DNA: TGCAGCGTTGAAGAGACAGGGTACCTCTTCGGC. The encoded protein is CSVEETGYLFG. From start to end, the CDR3 is CSVEETGYLFGYTF. Drawing the rest from reference TRBV29-1 and TRBJ1-2, the complete variable domain is SAVISQKPSRDICQRGTSLTIQCQVDSQVTMMFWYRQQPGQSLTLIATANQGSEATYESGFVIDKFPISRPNLTFSTLTVSNMSPEDSSIYLCSVEETGYLFGYTFGSGTRLTVV.

This clone was detected many times. The DNA ends 3 residues before the CDR3 does, and the rest of the CDR3 is filled in from the germline J gene. V and J are TRBV7-9 and TRBJ1-4; D is unresolved. Germline V lookup: CDR1 SEHNR, CDR2 FQNEAQ (reference sequence). V was shortened by 6 bases and J by 5 bases, with 7 bases between the two germline ends. The CDR3 extends over 12 amino acids. This chain's CDR3 is CASRSENEKLFF. The part of the CDR3 DNA that was read is TGTGCCAGCAGGTCAGAAAATGAAAAA. The variable domain in full, completed from reference TRBV7-9 and TRBJ1-4, reads DTGVSQNPRHKITKRGQNVTFRCDPISEHNRLYWYRQTLGQGPEFLTYFQNEAQLEKSRLLSDRFSAERPKGSFSTLEIQRTEQGDSAMYLCASRSENEKLFFGSGTQLSVL.

This clone has a handful of counts. The CDR3 extends 3 residues past the end of the read, so its final part is completed from the germline J gene. The chain combines TRBV7-9 with TRBJ2-3; 9 bases are shared with TRBD1. The CDR3 runs 15 residues. The V gene's germline CDR1 is SEHNR and CDR2 FQNEAQ (reference sequence). The V and J ends lost 4 bases and 3 bases, in that order; junction bases with no gene match: 5. The CDR3 protein is CASSSRGQGTDTQYF. The sequenced part of the CDR3 DNA is TGTGCCAGCAGCTCAAGGGGACAGGGAACAGATACG.

For this clone: This may arise from a read error, as a much more abundant clone is one base away. Read data end 3 residues before the CDR3 end; the end is taken from the germline J gene. The chain combines TRBV5-1 with TRBJ2-5; 8 positions match TRBD2. The CDR3 covers 15 residues. CDR1 SGHRS and CDR2 YFSETQ come from the germline V gene. CDR3 protein: CASSLRGLDGDTQYF. The part of the CDR3 DNA that was read is TGCGCCAGCAGCCTGAGGGGACTAGACGGTGATACC.

This clone was recorded many times. The sequenced fragment ends 3 residues before the CDR3 boundary, so the rest is inferred from the germline J gene. This chain uses TRBV20-1 with TRBJ1-1, with TRBD1 identical over 12 bases. Trimming removed 4 bases from V and 3 bases from J; junction bases left unmatched: 6. The length of the CDR3 is 15 residues. CDR1 is DFQATT and CDR2 is SNEGSKA in the germline V gene (reference sequence). CDR3 bases read: TGCAGTGCTACCGGGACAGGGGGCGGGGACACTGAA. Translation gives CSATGTGGGDTE. The full CDR3 protein reads CSATGTGGGDTEAFF.

This clone was detected many times. The read comes to an end 3 residues before the CDR3 does, leaving the germline J gene to fill in the end. The chain uses TRBV6-1 and TRBJ1-3; D gene unclear. The CDR3 consists of 16 residues. The ends were cut back, 1 base at V and 0 bases at J, with 10 bases in the middle. CDR1 is MNHNS, CDR2 SASEGT, per germline. CDR3 residues: CASSEVMTNSGNTIYF. The covered CDR3 bases are TGTGCCAGCAGTGAAGTAATGACTAACTCTGGAAACACC.

Ten or more counts support this clone. Read data end 3 residues before the CDR3 end; the end is taken from the germline J gene. This chain links TRBV20-1 with TRBJ2-1; weak D call: TRBD2 (6 bases). From germline, CDR1 is DFQATT and CDR2 SNEGSKA (reference sequence). This CDR3 has 13 amino acids. V was clipped by 6 bases and J by 7 bases, with 16 bases between them. The sequenced part of the CDR3 DNA is TGCAGTGCCGAACTTCTAGCGCGGAATGAG. Translated, it gives CSAELLARNE. The complete CDR3 protein is CSAELLARNEQFF.

There are a few counts of this clone. The observed sequence ends 3 residues before the CDR3 terminus, with the missing tail filled in from the germline J gene. The chain has TRBV5-4 and TRBJ2-7; 7 bases match TRBD1. With V trimmed by 0 bases and J by 0 bases, 3 bases remained unmatched. CDR1 and CDR2 (germline): SGHNT, YYREEE (reference sequence). The length of the CDR3 is 15 residues. The CDR3 reads CASSLGTGSSYEQYF. The sequenced part of the CDR3 DNA is TGTGCCAGCAGCTTGGGGACAGGAAGCTCCTACGAG. Drawing the rest from reference TRBV5-4 and TRBJ2-7, the complete variable domain is ETGVTQSPTHLIKTRGQQVTLRCSSQSGHNTVSWYQQALGQGPQFIFQYYREEENGRGNFPPRFSGLQFPNYSSELNVNALELDDSALYLCASSLGTGSSYEQYFGPGTRLTVT.

This clone showed up many times. With the read ending 3 residues before the CDR3 end, the germline J gene is used to fill in that end. This chain uses TRBV2 with TRBJ2-7, with 10 bases that match TRBD1. This CDR3 is 13 amino acids long. Germline values: CDR1 SNHLY, CDR2 FYNNEI. V lost 4 bases to trimming and J lost 6 bases; unmatched junction nucleotides: 3. The sequenced part of the CDR3 DNA is TGTGCCAGCAGTGGACAGGGGGCGGGCGAG. Translation: CASSGQGAGE. Given in full, the CDR3 is CASSGQGAGEQYF.

In regard to this clone: The read ends 3 residues before the CDR3 terminus; that terminus is restored from the germline J gene. The rearrangement uses TRBV6-2 or TRBV6-3 and TRBJ2-5, with 8 bases fitting TRBD2. Germline CDR1 and CDR2: MNHEY and SVGEGT. This CDR3 contains 14 residues. V trimming: 4 bases; J trimming: 2 bases; junction bases outside the gene matches: 3. The CDR3 reads CASSLTSGQETQYF. Incomplete CDR3 DNA: TGTGCCAGCAGTTTAACTAGCGGACAAGAGACC.

This clone turned up a few times. Sequencing ends 3 residues short of the CDR3 end; the germline J gene provides the rest. The V call is TRBV19, the J call TRBJ2-4, with a tentative D call TRBD2 (6 bases). The CDR3 has 13 residues. Germline CDR1 reads LNHDA; CDR2 reads SQIVND (reference sequence). CDR3 in amino acids: CASSQRRGGGQYF. The part of the CDR3 DNA that was read is TGTGCCAGTAGCCAAAGGAGGGGTGGCGGT.

This clone occurred many times. The CDR3 is cut off 3 residues early in the read; its end comes from the germline J gene. The chain links TRBV29-1 to TRBJ1-1; D is undetermined. In germline, CDR1 is SQVTM, CDR2 ANQGSEA. The CDR3 is made up of 10 amino acids. Trimming took off 7 bases at V and 5 bases at J, with 8 bases between the two ends. The CDR3 sequence is CSGGSTEAFF. The sequenced CDR3 bases are TGCAGCGGAGGGTCGACTGAA. Full variable domain (outside the CDR3, taken from reference TRBV29-1 and TRBJ1-1): SAVISQKPSRDICQRGTSLTIQCQVDSQVTMMFWYRQQPGQSLTLIATANQGSEATYESGFVIDKFPISRPNLTFSTLTVSNMSPEDSSIYLCSGGSTEAFFGQGTRLTVV.

This clone was recorded many times. The CDR3: CAWTTHPSGTGELFF. The sequenced part of the CDR3 DNA is TGTGCCTGGACTACCCATCCCTCAGGGACCGGGGAG. The rearrangement links TRBV30 to TRBJ2-2, with D perhaps matching TRBD1 (5 bases). The DNA ends 3 residues before the CDR3 does, and the rest of the CDR3 is filled in from the germline J gene. Germline V gene data show CDR1 as GTSNPN and CDR2 as SVGIG (reference sequence). This CDR3 comprises 15 residues. Trimming shortened V by 4 bases and J by 5 bases, and 17 bases separated the two germline ends. The variable domain in full, completed from reference TRBV30 and TRBJ2-2, reads SQTIHQWPATLVQPVGSPLSLECTVEGTSNPNLYWYRQAAGRGLQLLFYSVGIGQISSEVPQNLSASRPQDRQFILSSKKLLLSDSGFYLCAWTTHPSGTGELFFGEGSRLTVL.

This clone was detected many times. The read comes to an end 3 residues before the CDR3 does, leaving the germline J gene to fill in the end. The J gene is TRBJ2-1, the V gene TRBV14; D ambiguous. V lost 1 base, J lost 4 bases, and 5 bases lay in between. The CDR3 totals 13 residues. Germline assignment: CDR1 SGHDN and CDR2 FVKESK. This CDR3 reads CASSQGGYNEQFF. The sequenced CDR3 bases are TGTGCCAGCAGCCAAGGAGGTTACAATGAG.